This TCR beta chain comes out of a study of cytomegalovirus exposure and HLA in healthy donors. Clones were sequenced by immunoSEQ multiplex PCR, and TCRdb holds only the in-frame ones, with some missing. The sample records approximately 99,000 clones, approximately 95% being singletons. Germline CDR1 and CDR2: LNHDA and SQIVND (reference sequence). Trimming pared 10 bases from V and 2 bases from J, leaving 28 bases between. The CDR3 is made up of 18 amino acids. This clonotype originated in a young woman in good health and CMV-seronegative. Sequenced sample: PBMCs. The chain carries TRBV19 and TRBJ2-3; tentatively, D is TRBD2 (5 bases). The CDR3 coding sequence is TGTGCCACTTCTGCGGGCGTCGGCGGTGAGGGCCCCACAGATACGCAGTATTTT. This translates into CATSAGVGGEGPTDTQYF.